This TCR beta chain was sequenced in a study of shared clonotypes between healthy human individuals. General study findings and limits: The represented genetic and exposure-history diversity was limited by the small number of donors.

As for this clone: Its specificity is not known.

The V and J ends lost 4 bases and 5 bases, in that order; junction bases with no gene match: 2. CDR1 and CDR2 (germline): MNHNY, SVGAGI (reference sequence). CDR3 size: 13 residues. Only Caucasian adults living in Nashville, Tennessee served as donors. The assay was immunoSEQ multiplex PCR, and TCRdb's table has in-frame clones only and misses some. Of around 2.5 million clones listed, roughly 93% are singletons. This TCR came from a man in his late teens or twenties in good health. Some clones in this sample may be carry-over from other donors' samples. V usage is TRBV6-6 and J usage is TRBJ2-5, with TRBD2 matching 9 bases. Sequences were obtained from naive CD4+ T cells from PBMCs. Subset described: CD45RA+ positively selected. The CDR3 DNA reads TGTGCCAGCAGTTGGGCGGGGGGGGAGACCCAGTACTTC. Amino acid sequence: CASSWAGGETQYF.